The sample holds many counts of the clone carrying this T cell receptor beta chain. The source of the sample is a study of early T cells in non-severe SARS-CoV-2 infection. Study at large: The sequenced material was bulk RNA from unsorted whole blood, and its chains were unpaired.

Tagging with unique molecular identifiers was applied to individual cDNA molecules. One entry per CDR3 protein results from TCRdb running MiXCR on the 5' RACE reads. The sample shows approximately 29,000 distinct CDR3 sequences, 6% to 7% of them seen only once. This sequence originates from an adult who was a healthcare worker with PCR-confirmed SARS-CoV-2 infection or an uninfected control (not recorded which). The specimen was whole blood.

The CDR3 protein is CASSEAPSTGRSTYEQYF. Here the CDR3 DNA reads TGTGCCAGCAGTGAAGCCCCTTCGACAGGGCGTTCTACCTACGAGCAGTACTTC. The rearrangement uses TRBV2 and TRBJ2-7, with 7 bases matching TRBD1. Germline V lookup: CDR1 SNHLY, CDR2 FYNNEI. This CDR3 is 18 amino acids long. V gave up 0 bases and J gave up 2 bases; unmatched junction bases: 13.